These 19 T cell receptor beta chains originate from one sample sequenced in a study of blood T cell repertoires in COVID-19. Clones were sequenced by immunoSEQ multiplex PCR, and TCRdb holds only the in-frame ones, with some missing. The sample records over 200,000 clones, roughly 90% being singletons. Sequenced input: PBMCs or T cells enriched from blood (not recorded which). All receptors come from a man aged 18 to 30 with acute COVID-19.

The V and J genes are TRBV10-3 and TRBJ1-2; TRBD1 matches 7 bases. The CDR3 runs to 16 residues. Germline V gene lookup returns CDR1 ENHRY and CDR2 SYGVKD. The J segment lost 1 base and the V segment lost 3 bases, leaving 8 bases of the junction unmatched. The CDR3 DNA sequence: TGTGCCATCAGTGAACGACAGGGAAAGGATAACTATGGCTACACCTTC. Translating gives CAISERQGKDNYGYTF.

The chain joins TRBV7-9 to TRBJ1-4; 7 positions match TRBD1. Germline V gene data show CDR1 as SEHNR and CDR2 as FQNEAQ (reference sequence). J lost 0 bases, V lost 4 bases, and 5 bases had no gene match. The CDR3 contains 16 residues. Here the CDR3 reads CASSSLRGATNEKLFF. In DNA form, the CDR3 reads TGTGCCAGCAGCTCCCTCAGGGGGGCAACTAATGAAAAACTGTTTTTT.

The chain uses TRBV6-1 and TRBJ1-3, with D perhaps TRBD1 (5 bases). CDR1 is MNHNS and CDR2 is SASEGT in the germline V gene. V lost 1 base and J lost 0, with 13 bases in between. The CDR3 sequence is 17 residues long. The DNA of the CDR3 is TGTGCCAGCAGTGAAGGGGTAGGGGTCGTCTCTGGAAACACCATATATTTT. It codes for CASSEGVGVVSGNTIYF.

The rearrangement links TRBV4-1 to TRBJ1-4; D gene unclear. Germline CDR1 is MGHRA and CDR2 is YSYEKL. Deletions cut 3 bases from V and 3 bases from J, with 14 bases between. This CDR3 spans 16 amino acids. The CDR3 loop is CASSQAPRIANEKLFF. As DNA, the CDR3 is TGCGCCAGCAGCCAGGCTCCACGTATCGCTAATGAAAAACTGTTTTTT.

CDR3 residues: CASSPGQLTDTQYF. CDR3 DNA sequence: TGTGCCAGCAGCCCGGGACAGCTCACAGATACGCAGTATTTT. The rearrangement uses TRBV5-6 and TRBJ2-3, with 7 positions matching TRBD1. The CDR3 sequence is 14 residues long. Germline trimming cut 4 bases from V and 2 bases from J; bases unmatched to any gene: 4. The germline V gene has CDR1 SGHDT and CDR2 YYEEEE. Together with reference TRBV5-6 and TRBJ2-3, the CDR3 gives the full variable domain: DAGVTQSPTHLIKTRGQQVTLRCSPKSGHDTVSWYQQALGQGPQFIFQYYEEEERQRGNFPDRFSGHQFPNYSSELNVNALLLGDSALYLCASSPGQLTDTQYFGPGTRLTVL.

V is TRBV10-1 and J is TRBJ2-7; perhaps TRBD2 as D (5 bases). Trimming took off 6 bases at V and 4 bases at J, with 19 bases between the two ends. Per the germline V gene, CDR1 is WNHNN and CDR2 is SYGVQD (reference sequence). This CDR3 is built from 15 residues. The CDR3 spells CASSPGGARDYEQYF. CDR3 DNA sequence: TGCGCCAGCAGCCCCGGAGGTGCTAGGGATTACGAGCAGTACTTC.

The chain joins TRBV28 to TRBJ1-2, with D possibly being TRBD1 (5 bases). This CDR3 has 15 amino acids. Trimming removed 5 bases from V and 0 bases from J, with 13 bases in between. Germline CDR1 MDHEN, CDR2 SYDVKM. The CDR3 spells CASSPSTDSNYGYTF. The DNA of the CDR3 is TGTGCCAGCAGTCCATCGACAGACTCTAACTATGGCTACACCTTC.

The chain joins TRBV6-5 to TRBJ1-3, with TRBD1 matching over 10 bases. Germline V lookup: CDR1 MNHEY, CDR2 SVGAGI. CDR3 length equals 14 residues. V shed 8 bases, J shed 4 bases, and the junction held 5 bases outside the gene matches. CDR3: CASETGGSGNTIYF. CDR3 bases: TGTGCCAGCGAGACAGGGGGCTCCGGAAACACCATATATTTT.

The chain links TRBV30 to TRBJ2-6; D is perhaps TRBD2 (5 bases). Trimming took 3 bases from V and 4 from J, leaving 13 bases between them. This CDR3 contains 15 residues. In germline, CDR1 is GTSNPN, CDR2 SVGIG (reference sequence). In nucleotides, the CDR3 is TGTGCCTGGAGGGAGGTACGGGCAGGGGCCAACGTCCTGACTTTC. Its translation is CAWREVRAGANVLTF. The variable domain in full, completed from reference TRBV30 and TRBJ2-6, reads SQTIHQWPATLVQPVGSPLSLECTVEGTSNPNLYWYRQAAGRGLQLLFYSVGIGQISSEVPQNLSASRPQDRQFILSSKKLLLSDSGFYLCAWREVRAGANVLTFGAGSRLTVL.

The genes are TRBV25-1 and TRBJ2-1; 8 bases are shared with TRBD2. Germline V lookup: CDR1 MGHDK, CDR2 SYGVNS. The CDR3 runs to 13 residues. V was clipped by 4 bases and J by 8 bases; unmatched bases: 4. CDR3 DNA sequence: TGTGCCAGCAGTGCTAGCGGGTTTGATGAGCAGTTCTTC. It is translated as CASSASGFDEQFF.

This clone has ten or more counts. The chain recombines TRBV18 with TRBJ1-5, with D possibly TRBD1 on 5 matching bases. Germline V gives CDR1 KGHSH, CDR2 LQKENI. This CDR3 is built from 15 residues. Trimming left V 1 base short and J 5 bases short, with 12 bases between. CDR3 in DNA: TGTGCCAGCTCACCACAGGGGAATTCCGATCAGCCCCAGCATTTT. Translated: CASSPQGNSDQPQHF.

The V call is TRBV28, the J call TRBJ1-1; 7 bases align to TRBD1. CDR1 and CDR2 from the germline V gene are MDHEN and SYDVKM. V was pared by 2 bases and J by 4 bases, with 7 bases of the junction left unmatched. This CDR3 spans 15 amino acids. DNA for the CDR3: TGTGCCAGCAGTTTAGACTTGGGACAGATCACTGAAGCTTTCTTT. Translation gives CASSLDLGQITEAFF.

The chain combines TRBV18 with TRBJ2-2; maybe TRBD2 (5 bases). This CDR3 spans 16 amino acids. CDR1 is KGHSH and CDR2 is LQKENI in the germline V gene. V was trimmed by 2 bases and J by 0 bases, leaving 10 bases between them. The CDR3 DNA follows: TGTGCCAGCTCACCATCCAGCGGTTCGAACACCGGGGAGCTGTTTTTT. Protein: CASSPSSGSNTGELFF.

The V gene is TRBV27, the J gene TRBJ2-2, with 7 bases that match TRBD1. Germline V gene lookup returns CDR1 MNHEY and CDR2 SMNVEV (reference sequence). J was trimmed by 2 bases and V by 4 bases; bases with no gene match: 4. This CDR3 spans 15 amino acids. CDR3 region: CASSYRGPNTGELFF. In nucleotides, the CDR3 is TGTGCCAGCAGTTACAGGGGCCCTAACACCGGGGAGCTGTTTTTT.

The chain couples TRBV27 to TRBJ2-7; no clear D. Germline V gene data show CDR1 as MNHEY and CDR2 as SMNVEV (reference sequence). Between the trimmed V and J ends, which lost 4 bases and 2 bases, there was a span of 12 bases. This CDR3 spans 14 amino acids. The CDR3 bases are TGTGCCAGCAGTTCCCTGCACCAGACCTACGAGCAGTACTTC. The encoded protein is CASSSLHQTYEQYF.

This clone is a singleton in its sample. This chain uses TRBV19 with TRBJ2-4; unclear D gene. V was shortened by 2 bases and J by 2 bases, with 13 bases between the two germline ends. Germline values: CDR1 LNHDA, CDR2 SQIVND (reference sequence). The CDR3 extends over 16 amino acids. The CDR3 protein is CASSITGGMTKNIQYF. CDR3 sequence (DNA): TGTGCCAGTAGTATAACGGGTGGAATGACCAAAAACATTCAGTACTTC.

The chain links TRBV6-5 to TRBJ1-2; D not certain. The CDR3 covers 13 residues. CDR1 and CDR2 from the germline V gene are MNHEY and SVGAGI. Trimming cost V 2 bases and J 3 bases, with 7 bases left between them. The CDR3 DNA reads TGTGCCAGCAGTTACAGCTTCCACTATGGCTACACCTTC. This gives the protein CASSYSFHYGYTF.

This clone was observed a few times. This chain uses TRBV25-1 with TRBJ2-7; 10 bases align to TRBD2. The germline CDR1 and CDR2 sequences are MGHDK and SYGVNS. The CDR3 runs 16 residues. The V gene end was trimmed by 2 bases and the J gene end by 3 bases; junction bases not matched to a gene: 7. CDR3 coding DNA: TGTGCCAGCAGTGAAATGGCGGCTAGCGGGAGCTACGAGCAGTACTTC. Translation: CASSEMAASGSYEQYF.

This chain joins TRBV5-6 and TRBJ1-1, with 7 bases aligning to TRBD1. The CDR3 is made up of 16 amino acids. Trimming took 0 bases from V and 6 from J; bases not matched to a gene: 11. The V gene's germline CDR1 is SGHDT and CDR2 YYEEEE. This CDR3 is CASSLDRGVGDAEAFF. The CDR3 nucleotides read TGTGCCAGCAGCTTGGACAGGGGAGTTGGTGACGCTGAAGCTTTCTTT.